This record looks at one T cell receptor beta chain sequence and its context. Germline loops: CDR1 SNHLY, CDR2 FYNNEI. Trimming removed 7 bases from V and 3 bases from J; junction bases left unmatched: 5. CDR3 length: 13 amino acids. This entry comes from a study of blood T cell repertoires in COVID-19. Study-level background: T cells, B-cell-depleted T cells, or PBMCs supplied cDNA or gDNA.

Someone with COVID-19 had been met by exposed participants within 2 weeks before study entry. Original handling: Cell counts per sample came from amplifying reference gene primers. Profiled with immunoSEQ multiplex PCR; TCRdb holds only in-frame clones, not every one. V and J calls and clone size are as listed in that table; D and trimming were resolved from the DNA. Among hundreds of thousands of clones, 85% were seen once, and the ten largest hold 1.5% to 2%. The source of this sequence is a woman in her 30s who had been exposed to COVID-19. Input material: PBMCs or T cells enriched from blood (not recorded which). The chain is built from TRBV2 and TRBJ1-2; TRBD1 aligns across 7 bases. CDR3 sequence (DNA): TGTGCCAGCAACCGGGACAGTGACTATGGCTACACCTTC. Residues: CASNRDSDYGYTF.